What follows is one T cell receptor beta chain and its context. The target antigen is unknown. Through a sample-barcoded 5' primer and a J-beta primer mix, a second PCR was run for roughly 7 to 11 cycles. In TCRdb, the 5' RACE reads were re-called with MiXCR into one record per CDR3 protein. Found here are 850,000 to 1,100,000 distinct CDR3 sequences, under 40% of them singletons; the top ten hold roughly 14%. The data were taken from a study of blood T cells in healthy people across ages. The germline V gene encodes CDR1 MNHNS and CDR2 SASEGT. The CDR3 totals 13 residues. Deletions cut 6 bases from V and 5 bases from J, with 12 bases between. General observations from the study: CMV infection status of these donors was not known. PBMC samples, being unsorted, prevented any conclusive comparison of naive and antigen-experienced cells.

Sequencing was done on a sample of blood. The V and J genes are TRBV6-1 and TRBJ2-3; possible D gene TRBD1, 6 bases. The source of this sequence is a man aged 18 to 29 in good health. CDR3 sequence reads: CASRYPGEDTQYF. The CDR3 DNA follows: TGTGCCAGCAGATATCCAGGGGAAGATACGCAGTATTTT.